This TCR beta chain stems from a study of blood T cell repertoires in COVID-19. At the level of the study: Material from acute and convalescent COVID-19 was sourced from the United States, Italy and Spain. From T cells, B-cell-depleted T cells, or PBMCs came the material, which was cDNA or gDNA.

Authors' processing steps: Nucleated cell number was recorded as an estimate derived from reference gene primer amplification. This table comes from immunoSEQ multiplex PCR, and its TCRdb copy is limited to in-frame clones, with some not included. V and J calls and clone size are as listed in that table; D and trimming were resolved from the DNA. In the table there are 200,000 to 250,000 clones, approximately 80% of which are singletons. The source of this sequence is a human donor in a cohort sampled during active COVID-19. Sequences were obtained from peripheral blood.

CDR3 coding DNA: TGTGCCAGCAGTGACGAGGCCTCTGGCGAGCAGTACTTC. This encodes CASSDEASGEQYF. This rearrangement joins TRBV6-4 to TRBJ2-7; D is unclear. Trimming removed 2 bases from V and 6 bases from J, with 11 bases in between. The germline V gene has CDR1 MRHNA and CDR2 SNTAGT. The CDR3 consists of 13 residues.